One TCR beta chain is described in this entry. J was trimmed by 1 base and V by 4 bases; bases with no gene match: 8. The length of the CDR3 is 16 residues. CDR1 is LGHDT and CDR2 is YNNKEL in the germline V gene (reference sequence). Participants were placed into cohorts based on the clinical history they reported. Data came from immunoSEQ multiplex PCR; TCRdb stores just in-frame clones and leaves some out. Among about 280,000 clones, 90% were seen once, and the ten largest hold about 4%. The data belong to a study of blood T cell repertoires in COVID-19. Material for sequencing was PBMCs or T cells enriched from blood (not recorded which). The chain links TRBV3-1 (or the pseudogene TRBV3-2) to TRBJ2-3; 7 bases are shared with TRBD2. The TCR sequence derives from a woman between 25 and 40 years old with acute COVID-19. The CDR3 is CASSPLASSGTDTQYF. In nucleotides, the CDR3 is TGTGCCAGCAGCCCACTAGCGTCTTCGGGCACAGATACGCAGTATTTT.